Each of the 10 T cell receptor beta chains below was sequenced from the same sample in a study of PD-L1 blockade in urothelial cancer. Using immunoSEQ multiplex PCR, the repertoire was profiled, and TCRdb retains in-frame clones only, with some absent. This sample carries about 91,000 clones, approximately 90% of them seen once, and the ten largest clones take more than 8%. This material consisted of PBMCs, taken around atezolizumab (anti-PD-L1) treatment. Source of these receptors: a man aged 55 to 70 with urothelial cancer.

Here the CDR3 reads CASTPSWGVGNTIYF. In DNA form, the CDR3 reads TGTGCCAGCACCCCCAGTTGGGGAGTTGGAAACACCATATATTTT. This rearrangement joins TRBV6-5 to TRBJ1-3; D remains ambiguous. The CDR3 has 15 amino acids. Trimming left V 7 bases short and J 3 bases short, with 16 bases between. CDR1 MNHEY and CDR2 SVGAGI come from the germline V gene.

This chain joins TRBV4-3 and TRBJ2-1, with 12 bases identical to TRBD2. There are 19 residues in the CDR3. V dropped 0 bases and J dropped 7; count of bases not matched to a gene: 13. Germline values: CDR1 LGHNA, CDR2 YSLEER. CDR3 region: CASSQDIASRLAGVNEQFF. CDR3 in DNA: TGCGCCAGCAGCCAAGACATAGCTTCGCGACTAGCGGGAGTTAATGAGCAGTTCTTC.

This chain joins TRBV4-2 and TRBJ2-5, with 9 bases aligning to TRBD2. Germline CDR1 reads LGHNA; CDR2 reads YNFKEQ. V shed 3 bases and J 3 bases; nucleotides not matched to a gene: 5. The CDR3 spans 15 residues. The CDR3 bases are TGTGCCAGCAGCCAGCGGCCTAGCGGGAAAGAGACCCAGTACTTC. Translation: CASSQRPSGKETQYF.

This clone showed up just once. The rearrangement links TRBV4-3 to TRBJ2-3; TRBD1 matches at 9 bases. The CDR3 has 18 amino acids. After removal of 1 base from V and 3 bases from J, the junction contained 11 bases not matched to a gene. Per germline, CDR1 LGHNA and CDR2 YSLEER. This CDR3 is CASSQGFRRQGGTDTQYF. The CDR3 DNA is TGCGCCAGCAGCCAAGGATTTAGGAGACAGGGGGGAACAGATACGCAGTATTTT.

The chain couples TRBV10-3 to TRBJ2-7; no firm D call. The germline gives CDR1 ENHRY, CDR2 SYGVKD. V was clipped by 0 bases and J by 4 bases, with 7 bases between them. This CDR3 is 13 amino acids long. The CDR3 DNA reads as TGTGCCATCAGTGAGTCTAACCGGTACGAGCAGTACTTC. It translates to CAISESNRYEQYF.

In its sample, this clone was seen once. This chain's CDR3 is CASSYGLAQETQYF. For the CDR3, the DNA is TGTGCCAGCAGCTACGGACTGGCCCAAGAGACCCAGTACTTC. The chain uses TRBV7-2 and TRBJ2-5; D perhaps matches TRBD2 (5 bases). V was trimmed by 4 bases and J by 1 base, leaving 10 bases between them. CDR1 and CDR2 (germline): SGHTA, FQGNSA. This CDR3 has 14 amino acids.

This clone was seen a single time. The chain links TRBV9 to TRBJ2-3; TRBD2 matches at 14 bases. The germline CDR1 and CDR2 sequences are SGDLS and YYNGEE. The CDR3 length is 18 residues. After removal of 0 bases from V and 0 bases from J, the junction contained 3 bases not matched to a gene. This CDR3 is CASSVGLAGGSSTDTQYF. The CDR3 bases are TGTGCCAGCAGCGTAGGACTAGCGGGGGGGTCTAGCACAGATACGCAGTATTTT.

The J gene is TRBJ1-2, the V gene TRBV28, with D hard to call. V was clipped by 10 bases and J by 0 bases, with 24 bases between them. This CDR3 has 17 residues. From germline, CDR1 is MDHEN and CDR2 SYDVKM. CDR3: CATVGGEGPRTNYGYTF. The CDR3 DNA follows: TGTGCCACCGTTGGTGGGGAGGGTCCCCGTACTAACTATGGCTACACCTTC.

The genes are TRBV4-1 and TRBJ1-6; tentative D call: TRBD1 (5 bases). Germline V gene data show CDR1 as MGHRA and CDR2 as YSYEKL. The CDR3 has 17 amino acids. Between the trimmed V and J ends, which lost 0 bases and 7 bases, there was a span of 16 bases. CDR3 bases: TGCGCCAGCAGCCAAGAGGTGGGGCTAAAGACGAATTCACCCCTCCACTTT. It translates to CASSQEVGLKTNSPLHF.

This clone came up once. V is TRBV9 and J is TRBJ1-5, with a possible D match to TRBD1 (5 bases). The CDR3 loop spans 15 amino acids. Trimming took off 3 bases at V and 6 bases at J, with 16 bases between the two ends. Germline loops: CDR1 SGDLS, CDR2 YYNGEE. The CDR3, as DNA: TGTGCCAGCAGCGCCACCCAGGGTGTTGGTCAGCCCCAGCATTTT. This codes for CASSATQGVGQPQHF. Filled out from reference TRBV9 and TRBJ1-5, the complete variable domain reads DSGVTQTPKHLITATGQRVTLRCSPRSGDLSVYWYQQSLDQGLQFLIQYYNGEERAKGNILERFSAQQFPDLHSELNLSSLELGDSALYFCASSATQGVGQPQHFGDGTRLSIL.